These 8 T cell receptor beta chains share one sample of origin, sequenced in a study of T-cell reconstitution after alpha-beta-depleted transplantation in children. The library targeted TCRbeta and was prepared with unique molecular identifiers. Each CDR3 protein gets one entry after TCRdb re-called the PCR reads with MiXCR. Of about 15,000 distinct CDR3 sequences listed, around 5.8% were seen once; the top ten hold under 8%. The input for sequencing was PBMCs, taken before TCRalphabeta/CD19-depleted stem cell transplant. Source of these receptors: a boy between 5 and 17 years old with acute lymphoblastic leukemia, due to receive a stem cell transplant.

This clonotype was recorded many times. The chain links TRBV10-2 to TRBJ1-1; unclear D gene. V was trimmed by 9 bases and J by 1 base, leaving 6 bases between them. This CDR3 is built from 11 residues. Per the germline V gene, CDR1 is WSHSY and CDR2 is SAAADI. Written as DNA, the CDR3 is TGCGCCAGTACACGGAACACTGAAGCTTTCTTT. This codes for CASTRNTEAFF.

This clonotype was recorded many times. The chain uses TRBV7-8 and TRBJ2-5; D unresolved. The CDR3 loop spans 17 amino acids. V shed 4 bases and J shed 5 bases, with 23 bases lying between them. CDR1 is SGHVS and CDR2 is FQNEAQ in the germline V gene. CDR3 loop: CASSSHRTNAPPETQYF. CDR3 coding DNA: TGTGCCAGCAGCTCCCATCGGACGAACGCCCCACCGGAGACCCAGTACTTC.

This clonotype was picked up many times. The CDR3 nucleotides read TGTGCCAGCAGCTCCCAGGGGACTAGCGGGGCGAGGGAGCAGTACTTC. Protein sequence: CASSSQGTSGAREQYF. The chain employs TRBV11-2 and TRBJ2-7; 13 bases fit TRBD2. The CDR3 has 16 amino acids. V gave up 4 bases and J gave up 7 bases; unmatched junction bases: 10. The germline V gene has CDR1 SGHAT and CDR2 FQNNGV.

This clonotype showed up many times. The chain has TRBV5-1 and TRBJ2-5; no firm D call. Germline V gene data show CDR1 as SGHRS and CDR2 as YFSETQ. Trimming removed 0 bases from V and 4 bases from J, with 7 bases in between. The CDR3 extends over 13 amino acids. CDR3 nucleotides: TGCGCCAGCAGCTTGGGTGGACGAGAGACCCAGTACTTC. Protein product: CASSLGGRETQYF. Supplemented by reference TRBV5-1 and TRBJ2-5, the full variable domain reads KAGVTQTPRYLIKTRGQQVTLSCSPISGHRSVSWYQQTPGQGLQFLFEYFSETQRNKGNFPGRFSGRQFSNSRSEMNVSTLELGDSALYLCASSLGGRETQYFGPGTRLLVL.

This clonotype was picked up many times. The chain carries TRBV20-1 and TRBJ2-1; D tentatively fits TRBD1 or TRBD2 (6 bases each). V lost 5 bases, J lost 2 bases, and 16 bases lay in between. CDR1 DFQATT and CDR2 SNEGSKA come from the germline V gene (reference sequence). The CDR3 length is 15 residues. The CDR3 is CSARLGGRPYNEQFF. CDR3 nucleotides: TGCAGTGCTCGCCTGGGGGGCCGACCCTACAATGAGCAGTTCTTC.

This clonotype was seen repeatedly, ten times or more. The chain links TRBV6-7 to TRBJ1-3; perhaps TRBD1 as D (5 bases). TRBV6-7 is marked as an open reading frame, function uncertain. This CDR3 is 21 amino acids long. Trimming stripped 8 bases from V and 0 bases from J, with 32 bases between. The CDR3 DNA follows: TGTGCCAGCCCAAGTGGTGCAGGACAAAGTATACGAGCCATCTCTGGAAACACCATATATTTT. This codes for CASPSGAGQSIRAISGNTIYF.

This clonotype was counted a few times. V usage is TRBV28 and J usage is TRBJ1-1, with 8 nucleotides matching TRBD1. From germline, CDR1 is MDHEN and CDR2 SYDVKM. After removal of 3 bases from V and 4 bases from J, the junction contained 4 bases not matched to a gene. The CDR3 totals 14 residues. The CDR3 DNA reads as TGTGCCAGCAGTTTTCAGGGGGCGAGCACTGAAGCTTTCTTT. Protein: CASSFQGASTEAFF.

This clonotype was picked up many times. The rearrangement links TRBV6-5 to TRBJ2-5; D is possibly TRBD2 (5 bases). Trimming took off 5 bases at V and 1 base at J, with 8 bases between the two ends. CDR3 length: 13 amino acids. Looked up from germline, CDR1 is MNHEY and CDR2 is SVGAGI. In nucleotides, the CDR3 is TGTGCCAGCAGTCCGGGATCCCAAGAGACCCAGTACTTC. Translated, it gives CASSPGSQETQYF.